What follows are 5 T cell receptor beta chains derived from one specimen sequenced in a study of identifying expanded T cells in peripheral blood (dated by TCRdb to 2018 to 2020). Libraries were made using the immunoSEQ multiplex PCR assay. The table was pulled from immuneACCESS by TCRdb, which kept in-frame rearrangements only. Such tables lose some clones; where checked, under half of the loss comes from unresolved V genes, and the rest has no known cause. The sample table lists over 65,000 clones, approximately 90% of them with a count of one. The top ten hold around 7% of the sample. Sequencing used blood. Receptors were obtained from a person aged 18 to 70 in good health.

This clone appeared a few times. The gene calls are TRBV5-5 and TRBJ1-6; possibly TRBD1 for D (6 bases). V was pared by 0 bases and J by 10 bases, with 14 bases between. This CDR3 spans 15 amino acids. The V gene's germline CDR1 is SGHKS and CDR2 YYEKEE (reference sequence). The CDR3 DNA reads as TGTGCCAGCAGCTTGGAACAGGGTGAATGGTCACCCCTCCACTTT. The encoded protein is CASSLEQGEWSPLHF.

This clone was found once. The gene calls are TRBV7-2 and TRBJ2-1; maybe TRBD2 (6 bases). Trimming stripped 0 bases from V and 3 bases from J, with 15 bases between. Germline CDR1 reads SGHTA; CDR2 reads FQGNSA. The CDR3 totals 17 residues. The CDR3 nucleotides read TGTGCCAGCAGCTTAGCGCTCCGCGGGATAGGCTACAATGAGCAGTTCTTC. Protein sequence: CASSLALRGIGYNEQFF. The full variable domain, in which reference TRBV7-2 and TRBJ2-1 provide the parts outside the CDR3, is GAGVSQSPSNKVTEKGKDVELRCDPISGHTALYWYRQSLGQGLEFLIYFQGNSAPDKSGLPSDRFSAERTGGSVSTLTIQRTQQEDSAVYLCASSLALRGIGYNEQFFGPGTRLTVL.

V is TRBV6-5 and J is TRBJ1-1, with TRBD1 as a possible D gene (5 bases). The V gene lost 11 bases and the J gene lost 1 base, with 8 bases spanning the gap. The CDR3 spans 11 residues. The germline gives CDR1 MNHEY, CDR2 SVGAGI. Here the CDR3 DNA reads TGTGCCGCTAGGGGGAACACTGAAGCTTTCTTT. Translated, it gives CAARGNTEAFF.

V and J are TRBV9 and TRBJ1-1; 7 bases line up with TRBD1. The junction had 6 bases not matched to a gene; V was cut back by 3 bases and J by 4 bases. This CDR3 is 14 amino acids long. Per germline, CDR1 SGDLS and CDR2 YYNGEE. As DNA, the CDR3 is TGTGCCAGCAGCGGACAGGGAATTGGCACTGAAGCTTTCTTT. Protein sequence: CASSGQGIGTEAFF.

The V call is TRBV4-1, the J call TRBJ2-1; D is ambiguous. V lost 2 bases and J 1 base, leaving 12 bases between the germline ends. CDR3 length: 16 residues. Germline V gene sequence: CDR1 MGHRA, CDR2 YSYEKL. The CDR3, as DNA: TGCGCCAGCAGCCAACTGGGCAGAAGTTCCTACAATGAGCAGTTCTTC. Protein: CASSQLGRSSYNEQFF.